This T cell receptor (beta chain) came from a study of response to subunit inactivated influenza vaccine. A note on this clonotype: Its matching antigen is unknown.

TCRdb independently ran MiXCR on the RT-PCR reads; one entry per CDR3 protein. The repertoire consists of 500,000 to 600,000 distinct CDR3 sequences, with around 8% occurring once and the leading ten covering 10% to 15%. Germline assignment: CDR1 DFQATT and CDR2 SNEGSKA (reference sequence). V was clipped by 0 bases and J by 1 base, with 19 bases between them. The CDR3 covers 17 residues. Study-level results: Each seasonal influenza vaccination, the authors suggested, recruits few new T cells.

The TCR sequence derives from a man aged 45-69 years who received an inactivated influenza vaccine. The chain combines TRBV20-1 with TRBJ2-7; the D gene is possibly TRBD1 (5 bases). The starting material was PBMCs from blood, obtained around 25 months after vaccination. CDR3 DNA: TGCAGTGCTAGAGATCTTGGGAAGTCGGCAGGGTCCTACGAGCAGTACTTC. This gives the protein CSARDLGKSAGSYEQYF.